This entry concerns a single TCR beta chain. There is no known antigen for this receptor. Base qualities are not recorded, but no much larger clone differs from it by a single base. The sample originates from a study of blood T cell repertoires in COVID-19 (dated by TCRdb to 2020 to 2022). Background on the whole study: Collaborator samples came from the United States, Italy and Spain and covered acute and convalescent phases of COVID-19. The material from the prospective study consisted of cDNA or gDNA derived from T cells, B-cell-depleted T cells, or PBMCs. Subjects who had been exposed to COVID-19, were actively infected with it, or had recovered from it provided the deeply sampled blood TCRbeta repertoires that made up the dataset. The repertoires were released in a freely available public database intended as a resource for research on the immune response to SARS-CoV-2. The samples were drawn from the first 160 participants of the ongoing ImmuneRACE study and from under 1,500 subjects provided by 6 global collaborators. Nearly every sample came with metadata listing a de-identified subject ID, COVID-19 status, age in years and sex. Where available, HLA class I and class II types were taken from metadata supplied by the sample provider and were not determined by assay-based typing. Overall results and qualifications from the work: How much clinical and demographic metadata was included differed by source and by participant, and the metadata was provided uncurated.

CDR1 and CDR2 (LGHNA, YSLEER) derive from the germline V gene. The CDR3, from cysteine to phenylalanine, totals 16 residues. The DNA shown is the 48-base CDR3, in frame from base 1. V was cut back by 0 bases and J by 2 bases, leaving a gap of 14 bases between them. TCRbeta CDR3 regions were amplified from genomic DNA by means of the immunoSEQ Assay, a bias-controlled multiplex PCR. The original pipeline was this. Nucleated cell counts per sample were estimated from amplification of reference gene primers within the assay. Sequence reads were collapsed and filtered to measure the absolute abundance of every unique TCRbeta CDR3 rearrangement. For each sample, productive Simpson clonality was calculated as the square root of Simpson's diversity index over productive rearrangements. The immuneACCESS repertoire file appears here via TCRdb, limited to in-frame rearrangements. These files lack a portion of the clones; in checked studies, under half of the deficit traces to unresolved V genes, and the cause of the others is not known. D and trimming were read from the DNA, whereas the V and J calls and clone size are those reported in that table. This sample lists hundreds of thousands of clones; under 90% were detected once. The ten most abundant clones make up 18% of the sample.

The collaborating institutions used their own protocols to collect whole blood in K2EDTA tubes. Collaborator samples were shipped for TCRbeta analysis as frozen whole blood, isolated PBMCs, or DNA extracted from either sample type. Sequencing was carried out using peripheral blood. Recombination joined TRBV4-3 with TRBJ2-7; TRBD1 is a possible D gene, resting on 6 matching bases. This receptor was obtained from a woman older than 75 with active or convalescent COVID-19. The DNA sequence is as follows: TGCGCCAGCAGCCAAGATCGGTACAGGGTCCCCTACGAGCAGTACTTC. It encodes CASSQDRYRVPYEQYF.